A single sample is the source of the 5 T cell receptor beta chains below, sequenced in a study of T-cell memory formation after mild COVID-19. TCRdb independently ran MiXCR on the 5' RACE reads; one entry per CDR3 protein. The table includes around 300,000 distinct CDR3 sequences, roughly 13% detected once. Specimen: PBMCs or a T cell subset sorted from them (not recorded which). These receptors all stem from a man aged 18 to 29 who had mild COVID-19 (a few samples of this study predate the infection). Cell type and time point are not known.

The chain combines TRBV7-2 with TRBJ1-4; D gene uncertain. This CDR3 has 17 residues. The germline V gene has CDR1 SGHTA and CDR2 FQGNSA. The V and J ends lost 1 base and 7 bases respectively, with 19 bases between them. CDR3 DNA sequence: TGTGCCAGCAGCTTAGAGGAGGGAGGGAAGGACGGTGAAAAACTGTTTTTT. Residues: CASSLEEGGKDGEKLFF.

This clonotype is a singleton in its sample. This chain joins TRBV29-1 and TRBJ2-2, with D maybe TRBD1 (6 bases). The germline V gene has CDR1 SQVTM and CDR2 ANQGSEA. The CDR3 is 13 residues long. The V and J ends lost 7 bases and 1 base respectively, with 10 bases between them. CDR3 protein: CSAQDRNTGELFF. DNA of the CDR3: TGCAGCGCCCAGGACAGGAACACCGGGGAGCTGTTTTTT.

Only one count was recorded for this clonotype. This rearrangement joins TRBV6-2 or TRBV6-3 to TRBJ2-1; TRBD1 matches at 11 bases. The CDR3 loop spans 14 amino acids. The ends lost 7 bases at V and 12 bases at J; junction bases unmatched: 11. Germline-derived CDR1 and CDR2 are MNHEY and SVGEGT. The chain's CDR3 is CASIPGDRGFWQFF. The CDR3 nucleotides are TGTGCCAGCATCCCGGGGGACAGGGGGTTTTGGCAGTTCTTC.

This rearrangement joins TRBV19 to TRBJ1-2; TRBD1 is a possible D gene (5 bases). The CDR3 sequence is 13 residues long. V dropped 3 bases and J dropped 7 bases, with 12 bases sitting between them. Germline V gene data show CDR1 as LNHDA and CDR2 as SQIVND (reference sequence). The CDR3 spells CASSIDGGFGYTF. The CDR3 region has the DNA TGTGCCAGTAGTATCGATGGGGGGTTTGGCTACACCTTC.

J is TRBJ1-5 and V is TRBV7-2; D not resolved. Germline-derived CDR1 and CDR2 are SGHTA and FQGNSA. CDR3 size: 15 residues. V gave up 1 base and J gave up 3 bases, with 10 bases separating them. The DNA of the CDR3 is TGTGCCAGCAGCTTAGAGTGGCCACTCAATCAGCCCCAGCATTTT. Protein: CASSLEWPLNQPQHF. The complete variable domain, with remaining parts taken from reference TRBV7-2 and TRBJ1-5, reads GAGVSQSPSNKVTEKGKDVELRCDPISGHTALYWYRQSLGQGLEFLIYFQGNSAPDKSGLPSDRFSAERTGGSVSTLTIQRTQQEDSAVYLCASSLEWPLNQPQHFGDGTRLSIL.